The 16 T cell receptor beta chains reported below all come from one sample, sequenced in a study of blood T cells in healthy people across ages. Primed by a sample-barcoded 5' primer and a J-beta primer mix, a second PCR proceeded for about 6 to 12 cycles. TCRdb re-analysed the 5' RACE reads in MiXCR, keeping a single row per CDR3 protein. The sample contains more than 1,400,000 distinct CDR3 sequences, approximately 42% of which appear only once. Input material: blood. The receptors originated from a woman aged 18-30 years in good health.

This chain joins TRBV12-3 or TRBV12-4 and TRBJ1-2; the D is unclear. The CDR3 length is 14 residues. V lost 4 bases and J 3 bases, leaving 12 bases between the germline ends. The DNA for the CDR3 is TGTGCCAGCAGTTGCGGCAGCCGAGACTATGGCTACACCTTC. Its translation: CASSCGSRDYGYTF.

The chain carries TRBV18 and TRBJ2-7, with TRBD1 matching over 8 bases. The CDR3 sequence is 15 residues long. CDR1 is KGHSH and CDR2 is LQKENI in the germline V gene. The V segment lost 7 bases and the J segment 1 base; nucleotides outside the gene matches: 9. CDR3 sequence: CASLPGQGGSYEQYF. The CDR3 DNA reads as TGTGCCAGCTTACCTGGACAGGGAGGATCCTACGAGCAGTACTTC.

The CDR3 DNA reads as TGTGCCAGCAGGGCCCGGGACAGGGAGTTTGGTTCACCCCTCCACTTT. It codes for CASRARDREFGSPLHF. J is TRBJ1-6 and V is TRBV2; 9 bases map to TRBD1. Looked up from germline, CDR1 is SNHLY and CDR2 is FYNNEI. The ends lost 6 bases at V and 9 bases at J; junction bases unmatched: 12. This CDR3 is built from 16 residues.

This sequence joins TRBV12-3 or TRBV12-4 and TRBJ2-2; 7 bases are a match to TRBD1. V trimming: 4 bases; J trimming: 3 bases; junction bases outside the gene matches: 5. The CDR3 is 15 amino acids. The CDR3 reads CASSWGQWDTGELFF. CDR3 bases: TGTGCCAGCAGTTGGGGACAGTGGGACACCGGGGAGCTGTTTTTT.

V usage is TRBV11-2 and J usage is TRBJ2-1; possible D gene TRBD2, 6 bases. Trimming shortened V by 1 base and J by 6 bases, and 13 bases separated the two germline ends. The germline V gene encodes CDR1 SGHAT and CDR2 FQNNGV. There are 15 residues in the CDR3. The CDR3 sequence is CASSLVATSSNEQFF. For the CDR3, the DNA is TGTGCCAGCAGCTTAGTGGCGACTAGTAGCAATGAGCAGTTCTTC.

This chain joins TRBV12-3 or TRBV12-4 and TRBJ2-1; 12 positions agree with TRBD2. The length of the CDR3 is 23 residues. V gave up 7 bases and J gave up 1 base; unmatched junction bases: 26. Here the CDR3 DNA reads TGTGCCAGCACATCAAGAGTCCCTACTAGCGGGGGGTCCTACCAATCTTCCTACAATGAGCAGTTCTTC. Translating gives CASTSRVPTSGGSYQSSYNEQFF.

This chain uses TRBV28 with TRBJ2-5; possible D gene TRBD2, 6 bases. Trimming cost V 7 bases and J 3 bases, with 12 bases left between them. CDR1 MDHEN and CDR2 SYDVKM come from the germline V gene. The length of the CDR3 is 13 residues. The CDR3 DNA reads as TGTGCCAGCATTAATCCGGGGGAAGAGACCCAGTACTTC. It is translated as CASINPGEETQYF.

This chain joins TRBV20-1 and TRBJ2-7; TRBD1 or TRBD2 may be the D gene (5 bases each). Trimming left V 5 bases short and J 4 bases short, with 18 bases between. The CDR3 runs 14 residues. In germline, CDR1 is DFQATT, CDR2 SNEGSKA (reference sequence). DNA of the CDR3: TGCAGTGCTCCCGGCAGGGAGTCCCCGTACGAGCAGTACTTC. Translating it yields CSAPGRESPYEQYF.

V is TRBV28 and J is TRBJ2-1; 11 nucleotides line up with TRBD2. Looked up from germline, CDR1 is MDHEN and CDR2 is SYDVKM. The V and J ends lost 6 bases and 0 bases, in that order; junction bases with no gene match: 7. The CDR3 runs 17 residues. The CDR3 bases are TGTGCCAGCAGGGGAAGACTAGCGGGAAGCTCCTACAATGAGCAGTTCTTC. This codes for CASRGRLAGSSYNEQFF.

V and J are TRBV6-5 and TRBJ2-3, with D unclear. Germline CDR1 is MNHEY and CDR2 is SVGAGI. V was clipped by 4 bases and J by 0 bases, with 17 bases between them. The CDR3 has 17 residues. CDR3 loop: CASSSLTTITSTDTQYF. For the CDR3, the DNA is TGTGCCAGCAGTTCCCTTACTACAATCACTAGCACAGATACGCAGTATTTT.

In regard to this clonotype: With a much larger clone just one base away, this may be a read error. CDR3 protein: CATSPPVSWSEQFF. For the CDR3, the DNA is TGTGCCACCAGCCCACCGGTGTCCTGGAGTGAGCAGTTCTTC. V usage is TRBV15 and J usage is TRBJ2-1, with D uncertain. Trimming took 5 bases from V and 9 from J, leaving 17 bases between them. Germline CDR1 and CDR2: LNHNV and YYDKDF (reference sequence). The CDR3 is 14 amino acids.

The gene calls are TRBV20-1 and TRBJ2-7, with D maybe TRBD1 (6 bases). The germline CDR1 and CDR2 sequences are DFQATT and SNEGSKA (reference sequence). The CDR3 runs to 14 residues. Deletions cut 7 bases from V and 3 bases from J, with 19 bases between. DNA for the CDR3: TGCAGTGTAGCTCAGCCAGGGGCCTTCTACGAGCAGTACTTC. It translates to CSVAQPGAFYEQYF.

In its sample, this clonotype was seen a few times. This rearrangement joins TRBV5-8 to TRBJ2-1, with a tentative D call TRBD2 (5 bases). CDR3 size: 13 residues. The V gene lost 5 bases and the J gene lost 9 bases, with 15 bases spanning the gap. Germline V gives CDR1 SGHTS, CDR2 YDEGEE. The CDR3, as DNA: TGTGCCAGCAGACGCACTTACGGGATTGAGCAGTTCTTC. Translated, it gives CASRRTYGIEQFF.

Points on this clonotype: A much larger clone is a single base away; this may be a read error. The rearrangement joins TRBV29-1 to TRBJ2-1; 7 positions agree with TRBD2. The V and J ends lost 7 bases and 9 bases, in that order; junction bases with no gene match: 12. CDR1 and CDR2 (germline): SQVTM, ANQGSEA. The CDR3 has 13 amino acids. The CDR3 protein is CSADRGRSVEQFF. CDR3 sequence (DNA): TGCAGCGCTGACCGCGGGAGATCGGTTGAGCAGTTCTTC.

This clonotype has only one observation. CDR3 in amino acids: CARGSGSRDTQYF. Here the CDR3 DNA reads TGCGCCAGAGGATCGGGGTCCAGAGATACGCAGTATTTT. The chain combines TRBV5-1 with TRBJ2-3; weak D call: TRBD2 (5 bases). The V end lost 8 bases, the J end lost 5 bases, and 15 bases lay between the germline ends. Looked up from germline, CDR1 is SGHRS and CDR2 is YFSETQ. The CDR3 is made up of 13 amino acids.

This clonotype was detected a few times. The rearrangement uses TRBV18 and TRBJ2-5; the D is unclear. Germline CDR1 and CDR2: KGHSH and LQKENI. Between the trimmed V and J ends, which lost 0 bases and 4 bases, there was a span of 12 bases. This CDR3 is 15 amino acids long. The CDR3 DNA reads TGTGCCAGCTCACCACCAGCACTCTCCAGAGAGACCCAGTACTTC. Its translation is CASSPPALSRETQYF.